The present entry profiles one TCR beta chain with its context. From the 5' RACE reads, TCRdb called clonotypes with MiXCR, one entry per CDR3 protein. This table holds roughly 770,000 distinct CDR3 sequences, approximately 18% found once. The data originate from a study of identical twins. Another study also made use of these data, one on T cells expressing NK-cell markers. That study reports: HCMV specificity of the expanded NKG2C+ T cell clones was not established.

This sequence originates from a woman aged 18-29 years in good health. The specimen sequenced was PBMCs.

Written as DNA, the CDR3 is TGCAGTGCTAGAGAGGGGGCAGGGGACTATGGCTACACCTTC. Translating it yields CSAREGAGDYGYTF. The V call is TRBV20-1, the J call TRBJ1-2; tentative D call: TRBD1 (6 bases). CDR3 length equals 14 residues. Germline V gene data show CDR1 as DFQATT and CDR2 as SNEGSKA (reference sequence). V lost 0 bases and J 3 bases, leaving 11 bases between the germline ends.